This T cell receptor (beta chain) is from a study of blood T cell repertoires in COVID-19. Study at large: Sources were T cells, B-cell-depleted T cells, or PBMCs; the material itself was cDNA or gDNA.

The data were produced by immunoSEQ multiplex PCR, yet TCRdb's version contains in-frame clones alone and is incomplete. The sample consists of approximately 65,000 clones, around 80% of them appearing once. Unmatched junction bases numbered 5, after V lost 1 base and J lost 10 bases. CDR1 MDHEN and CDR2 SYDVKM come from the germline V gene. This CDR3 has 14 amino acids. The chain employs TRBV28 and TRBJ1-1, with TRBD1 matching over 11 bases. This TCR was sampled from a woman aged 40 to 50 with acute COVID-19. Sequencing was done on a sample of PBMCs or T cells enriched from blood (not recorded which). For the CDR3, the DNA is TGTGCCAGCAGTTTATCCGGGACAGGGGGGACAGCTTTCTTT. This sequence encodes CASSLSGTGGTAFF.